The 18 T cell receptor beta chains reported below all come from one sample, sequenced in a study of blood T cell repertoires in COVID-19. Generated by immunoSEQ multiplex PCR, the TCRdb table keeps only in-frame clones and is missing some. The sample carries approximately 120,000 clones, roughly four fifths recorded once. Material: PBMCs or T cells enriched from blood (not recorded which). Source of these receptors: a man between 25 and 39 years old who had recovered from COVID-19.

The V and J genes are TRBV18 and TRBJ1-2; 8 bases match TRBD1. Unmatched junction bases numbered 4, after V lost 2 bases and J lost 2 bases. This CDR3 region has 15 residues. Germline values: CDR1 KGHSH, CDR2 LQKENI. CDR3 nucleotides: TGTGCCAGCTCACCAGGACAGGGTTTGAACTATGGCTACACCTTC. Translating gives CASSPGQGLNYGYTF.

This chain connects TRBV5-1 to TRBJ2-7, with 9 bases matching TRBD2. The ends lost 4 bases at V and 6 bases at J; junction bases unmatched: 8. Germline-derived CDR1 and CDR2 are SGHRS and YFSETQ. The CDR3 covers 14 residues. The CDR3 DNA is TGCGCCAGCAGCCCGGGGACTAGCTCGGGCGAGCAGTACTTC. As protein: CASSPGTSSGEQYF.

The chain employs TRBV27 and TRBJ1-6; 9 bases line up with TRBD1. V was clipped by 5 bases and J by 8 bases; unmatched bases: 7. Germline CDR1 MNHEY, CDR2 SMNVEV (reference sequence). The CDR3 has 15 amino acids. CDR3 DNA sequence: TGTGCCAGCAGTCTGCGGGACAGGGTGGATTCACCCCTCCACTTT. This gives the protein CASSLRDRVDSPLHF.

This clone was counted between two and nine times. The V gene is TRBV7-9, the J gene TRBJ2-7, with 14 bases fitting TRBD2. CDR1 and CDR2 from the germline V gene are SEHNR and FQNEAQ (reference sequence). Unmatched junction bases numbered 6, after V lost 4 bases and J lost 4 bases. The CDR3 runs to 16 residues. As DNA, the CDR3 is TGTGCCAGCAGCTCAGGGACTAGCGGGAGTTGGTACGAGCAGTACTTC. Translating it yields CASSSGTSGSWYEQYF.

This chain joins TRBV6-6 and TRBJ1-3; D call uncertain. V gave up 2 bases and J gave up 0 bases, with 8 bases separating them. The CDR3 sequence is 15 residues long. Germline V CDR1 and CDR2: MNHNY, SVGAGI (reference sequence). The CDR3 sequence: CASSYAGPSGNTIYF. DNA for the CDR3: TGTGCCAGCAGTTACGCCGGTCCCTCTGGAAACACCATATATTTT.

The chain carries TRBV2 and TRBJ2-3, with 11 bases identical to TRBD2. The CDR3 spans 16 residues. The V gene's germline CDR1 is SNHLY and CDR2 FYNNEI. V gave up 5 bases and J gave up 2 bases; unmatched junction bases: 6. This chain's CDR3 is CASSNPSGGYTDTQYF. The CDR3 coding sequence is TGTGCCAGCAGTAACCCTAGCGGGGGGTACACAGATACGCAGTATTTT.

The V and J genes are TRBV7-9 and TRBJ1-5, with TRBD1 matching over 7 bases. The CDR3 is made up of 13 amino acids. Germline values: CDR1 SEHNR, CDR2 FQNEAQ (reference sequence). V lost 5 bases and J lost 8; bases outside the gene matches: 6. CDR3 in amino acids: CASSPNRGEPQHF. CDR3 sequence (DNA): TGTGCCAGCAGCCCAAACAGGGGTGAGCCCCAGCATTTT.

The CDR3 nucleotides read TGTGCCAGTAGTTACTACACAGATACGCAGTATTTT. Its translation is CASSYYTDTQYF. The chain recombines TRBV19 with TRBJ2-3; D ambiguous. Trimming shortened V by 5 bases and J by 2 bases, and 5 bases separated the two germline ends. Per germline, CDR1 LNHDA and CDR2 SQIVND (reference sequence). This CDR3 region has 12 residues.

The chain recombines TRBV4-1 with TRBJ2-1, with D tentatively TRBD1 (6 bases). The germline V gene has CDR1 MGHRA and CDR2 YSYEKL. V was pared by 3 bases and J by 0 bases, with 9 bases between. This CDR3 has 15 amino acids. CDR3 DNA sequence: TGCGCCAGCAGCCATAGACAGGACTCCTACAATGAGCAGTTCTTC. Translating gives CASSHRQDSYNEQFF.

The V gene is TRBV6-2 or TRBV6-3, the J gene TRBJ1-5; TRBD1 is a possible D gene (6 bases). Trimming cost V 2 bases and J 8 bases, with 16 bases left between them. Germline V lookup: CDR1 MNHEY, CDR2 SVGEGT. CDR3 length: 15 residues. The CDR3 DNA reads TGTGCCAGCAGTTACGGGGACACAAAACGGGAGCCCCAGCATTTT. This sequence encodes CASSYGDTKREPQHF.

The V call is TRBV6-1, the J call TRBJ2-3; no clear D gene. V lost 0 bases to trimming and J lost 4 bases, with 17 bases between them. This CDR3 is 17 amino acids long. CDR1 and CDR2 (germline): MNHNS, SASEGT. The DNA of the CDR3 is TGTGCCAGCAGTGAAGCGCGTGCTAGGCGAGTCGCAGATACGCAGTATTTT. The encoded protein is CASSEARARRVADTQYF.

This rearrangement joins TRBV15 to TRBJ2-2; TRBD2 matches at 7 bases. The CDR3 totals 17 residues. V dropped 3 bases and J dropped 2; count of bases not matched to a gene: 9. CDR1 LNHNV and CDR2 YYDKDF come from the germline V gene (reference sequence). The CDR3: CATSRGLGGINTGELFF. The CDR3 nucleotides read TGTGCCACCAGCAGGGGCTTGGGGGGGATTAACACCGGGGAGCTGTTTTTT.

The chain combines TRBV5-1 with TRBJ2-5, with D maybe TRBD2 (5 bases). V was trimmed by 0 bases and J by 2 bases, leaving 11 bases between them. Germline CDR1 is SGHRS and CDR2 is YFSETQ. CDR3 length: 15 amino acids. The CDR3 protein is CASSLGVGIQETQYF. The CDR3 DNA follows: TGCGCCAGCAGCTTGGGGGTCGGGATTCAAGAGACCCAGTACTTC.

The chain joins TRBV18 to TRBJ1-4; TRBD1 matches at 12 bases. The CDR3 is 15 amino acids. J gave up 7 bases and V 2 bases, and 2 bases lay outside the gene matches. The germline CDR1 and CDR2 sequences are KGHSH and LQKENI. For the CDR3, the DNA is TGTGCCAGCTCACCAGGGACAGGGGGCAGTGAAAAACTGTTTTTT. It yields the protein CASSPGTGGSEKLFF.

This sequence joins TRBV5-4 and TRBJ2-7; D unresolved. V was cut by 4 bases and J by 2 bases, with 7 bases left in between. The V gene's germline CDR1 is SGHNT and CDR2 YYREEE (reference sequence). The CDR3 is 12 amino acids. The CDR3: CASSAGPYEQYF. The CDR3, as DNA: TGTGCCAGCAGCGCTGGCCCCTACGAGCAGTACTTC.

CDR3 loop: CASSLAQREFYNEQFF. The CDR3 nucleotides read TGTGCCAGCAGCTTGGCCCAGCGGGAGTTCTACAATGAGCAGTTCTTC. The chain is built from TRBV5-4 and TRBJ2-1; 8 bases match TRBD2. The CDR3 consists of 16 residues. The V gene end was trimmed by 0 bases and the J gene end by 3 bases; junction bases not matched to a gene: 5. CDR1 SGHNT and CDR2 YYREEE come from the germline V gene (reference sequence). The full variable domain, with the rest looked up from reference TRBV5-4 and TRBJ2-1, is ETGVTQSPTHLIKTRGQQVTLRCSSQSGHNTVSWYQQALGQGPQFIFQYYREEENGRGNFPPRFSGLQFPNYSSELNVNALELDDSALYLCASSLAQREFYNEQFFGPGTRLTVL.

This clone was observed a handful of times. The chain uses TRBV30 and TRBJ2-3; the D is unclear. Per germline, CDR1 GTSNPN and CDR2 SVGIG (reference sequence). There are 12 residues in the CDR3. Between the trimmed V and J ends, which lost 2 bases and 2 bases, there was a span of 5 bases. The CDR3 is CAWSPHTDTQYF. Here the CDR3 DNA reads TGTGCCTGGAGTCCCCACACAGATACGCAGTATTTT.

The CDR3 coding sequence is TGTGCCAGCAGCCAAGTAGGTCCAGGGCGGAACTACGAGCAGTACTTC. As protein: CASSQVGPGRNYEQYF. This chain uses TRBV14 with TRBJ2-7, with TRBD1 as a possible D gene (5 bases). CDR1 is SGHDN and CDR2 is FVKESK in the germline V gene. Trimming shortened V by 1 base and J by 3 bases, and 16 bases separated the two germline ends. The CDR3 length is 16 residues.